This T cell receptor beta chain was obtained from a study of cytomegalovirus exposure and HLA in healthy donors. Study outcomes and limitations: In an earlier analysis, most TCR beta V segments were productive about 90% or about 30% of the time. Later analysis identified a missense DCLRE1C variant that was linked to TCR beta V- and J-gene trimming. High specificity and sensitivity for cytomegalovirus status were reported for the classifier.

The CDR3 sequence is 21 residues long. The V and J ends lost 4 bases and 0 bases, in that order; junction bases with no gene match: 21. Germline V CDR1 and CDR2: SGHRS, YFSETQ. The PCR used 60 Vbeta and 13 Jbeta primers. The table came from immunoSEQ multiplex PCR; TCRdb's copy has only in-frame clones and leaves some out. The data hold some 150,000 clones, with roughly 77% observed a single time. Concerning this clone itself: Its specificity is not known.

The chain links TRBV5-1 to TRBJ1-4; TRBD1 matches at 7 bases. This receptor was obtained from a man in his forties in good health and CMV-seronegative. The source material was PBMCs. CDR3 DNA sequence: TGCGCCAGCAGCCTGGGACAGTTAAGTGCCCCCCTTGTTGCAACTAATGAAAAACTGTTTTTT. This encodes CASSLGQLSAPLVATNEKLFF.